The rows below give T cell receptor beta chains drawn from one sample of a study of breast tumors, draining lymph nodes, adjacent tissues. TCRdb analysed the multiplex PCR reads with MiXCR anew, one entry per CDR3 protein. The data hold around 300,000 distinct CDR3 sequences, with about 30% observed a single time. The sequenced sample consisted of axillary lymph node tissue. Source of these receptors: a female donor with breast cancer. Some clones in this sample may be carry-over from other donors' samples. Both conserved end residues are part of each CDR3. The order of the fields is CDR3 protein, CDR3 DNA, V gene, CDR3 length, D gene, clone size, J gene. A D gene is named only where the DNA matches it firmly. Only part of the rows carry a size: once, few, many, or a class if the clone is expanded.

CDR3 protein: CASNYGRAAGQPQHF; CDR3 DNA: TGTGCCAGCAATTACGGCCGGGCCGCAGGTCAGCCCCAGCATTTT; V gene: TRBV12-3/TRBV12-4; CDR3 length: 15; D gene: NA; clone size: many; J gene: TRBJ1-5
CDR3 protein: CSARPGGFSSSPHHF; CDR3 DNA: TGCAGTGCCAGGCCGGGGGGCTTTAGTAGTTCACCCCACCACTTT; V gene: TRBV20-1; CDR3 length: 15; D gene: NA; clone size: NA; J gene: TRBJ1-6
CDR3 protein: CASRPPSRNEQFF; CDR3 DNA: TGTGCCAGCAGACCTCCCTCGCGGAATGAGCAGTTCTTC; V gene: TRBV6-4; CDR3 length: 13; D gene: NA; clone size: few; J gene: TRBJ2-1
CDR3 protein: CASSIGSGPQETQYF; CDR3 DNA: TGTGCCAGTAGTATAGGATCAGGGCCCCAAGAGACCCAGTACTTC; V gene: TRBV19; CDR3 length: 15; D gene: NA; clone size: many; J gene: TRBJ2-5
CDR3 protein: CASRPTGARPQHF; CDR3 DNA: TGTGCCAGCAGGCCCACAGGGGCTCGGCCCCAGCATTTT; V gene: TRBV27; CDR3 length: 13; D gene: TRBD1; clone size: NA; J gene: TRBJ1-5
CDR3 protein: CASKEGGQPQHF; CDR3 DNA: TGTGCCAGCAAGGAGGGGGGTCAGCCCCAGCATTTT; V gene: TRBV28; CDR3 length: 12; D gene: NA; clone size: few; J gene: TRBJ1-5
CDR3 protein: CASSPAGGPRVRNIQSF; CDR3 DNA: TGTGCCAGTAGCCCAGCGGGAGGGCCTAGAGTAAGAAACATTCAGTCCTTC; V gene: TRBV19; CDR3 length: 17; D gene: TRBD2; clone size: NA; J gene: TRBJ2-4
CDR3 protein: CASSLEYRGTETQYF; CDR3 DNA: TGTGCCAGCAGCTTAGAGTACAGGGGGACGGAGACCCAGTACTTC; V gene: TRBV11-2; CDR3 length: 15; D gene: TRBD1; clone size: many; J gene: TRBJ2-5
CDR3 protein: CASRPLGDPDTQYF; CDR3 DNA: TGTGCCAGCAGACCCCTGGGGGACCCAGATACGCAGTATTTT; V gene: TRBV7-8; CDR3 length: 14; D gene: NA; clone size: NA; J gene: TRBJ2-3
CDR3 protein: CSAYGQGANTIYF; CDR3 DNA: TGCAGTGCTTACGGACAGGGGGCTAACACCATATATTTT; V gene: TRBV20-1; CDR3 length: 13; D gene: TRBD1; clone size: many; J gene: TRBJ1-3
CDR3 protein: CASRRSGFGANVLTF; CDR3 DNA: TGCGCCAGCAGACGGTCGGGGTTTGGGGCCAACGTCCTGACTTTC; V gene: TRBV10-2; CDR3 length: 15; D gene: NA; clone size: many; J gene: TRBJ2-6
CDR3 protein: CASSFMRRRSTDTQYF; CDR3 DNA: TGTGCCAGCAGTTTTATGAGACGTCGGAGCACAGATACGCAGTATTTT; V gene: TRBV10-3; CDR3 length: 16; D gene: NA; clone size: NA; J gene: TRBJ2-3
CDR3 protein: CASSSSSGRARFF; CDR3 DNA: TGTGCCAGCAGCTCATCTAGCGGGAGGGCGAGGTTCTTC; V gene: TRBV7-2; CDR3 length: 13; D gene: TRBD2; clone size: many; J gene: TRBJ2-1
CDR3 protein: CSASPGLAGVNEQFF; CDR3 DNA: TGCAGTGCTAGCCCGGGACTAGCGGGCGTCAATGAGCAGTTCTTC; V gene: TRBV20-1; CDR3 length: 15; D gene: TRBD2; clone size: many; J gene: TRBJ2-1
CDR3 protein: CAIRRRDSYEQYF; CDR3 DNA: TGTGCCATCAGGAGACGGGACTCCTACGAGCAGTACTTC; V gene: TRBV10-3; CDR3 length: 13; D gene: NA; clone size: many; J gene: TRBJ2-7
CDR3 protein: CASSIRLEAFF; CDR3 DNA: TGTGCCAGTAGTATAAGACTGGAAGCTTTCTTT; V gene: TRBV19; CDR3 length: 11; D gene: NA; clone size: NA; J gene: TRBJ1-1
CDR3 protein: CASSPGTQTRNEKLFF; CDR3 DNA: TGTGCCAGCAGCCCCGGGACTCAGACCAGAAATGAAAAACTGTTTTTT; V gene: TRBV3-1; CDR3 length: 16; D gene: NA; clone size: NA; J gene: TRBJ1-4
CDR3 protein: CSARYSDTQYF; CDR3 DNA: TGCAGTGCTAGATATTCAGATACGCAGTATTTT; V gene: TRBV20-1; CDR3 length: 11; D gene: NA; clone size: many; J gene: TRBJ2-3
CDR3 protein: CSARVGLGVNEQFF; CDR3 DNA: TGCAGTGCTAGAGTGGGACTAGGAGTCAATGAGCAGTTCTTC; V gene: TRBV20-1; CDR3 length: 14; D gene: TRBD2; clone size: NA; J gene: TRBJ2-1
CDR3 protein: CASSDRDTIYF; CDR3 DNA: TGTGCCAGCAGTGACAGGGACACCATATATTTT; V gene: TRBV6-6; CDR3 length: 11; D gene: TRBD1; clone size: many; J gene: TRBJ1-3
CDR3 protein: CSALRDRVSSERYF; CDR3 DNA: TGCAGTGCATTGCGGGACAGAGTCTCCTCCGAGCGGTACTTC; V gene: TRBV20-1; CDR3 length: 14; D gene: NA; clone size: NA; J gene: TRBJ2-7
CDR3 protein: CASSLGASTDTQFF; CDR3 DNA: TGTGCCAGCAGCTTAGGGGCCTCCACAGATACGCAGTTCTTC; V gene: TRBV7-9; CDR3 length: 14; D gene: NA; clone size: NA; J gene: TRBJ2-1
CDR3 protein: CASRFGGSTEAFF; CDR3 DNA: TGTGCCAGCAGATTCGGGGGCTCGACTGAAGCTTTCTTT; V gene: TRBV12-3/TRBV12-4; CDR3 length: 13; D gene: NA; clone size: NA; J gene: TRBJ1-1
CDR3 protein: CASSQYEGYEQYF; CDR3 DNA: TGCGCCAGCAGCCAATATGAGGGGTACGAGCAGTACTTC; V gene: TRBV4-1; CDR3 length: 13; D gene: NA; clone size: many; J gene: TRBJ2-7
CDR3 protein: CSADKSSYEQYF; CDR3 DNA: TGCAGTGCTGATAAGAGCTCCTACGAGCAGTACTTC; V gene: TRBV20-1; CDR3 length: 12; D gene: NA; clone size: many; J gene: TRBJ2-7
CDR3 protein: CASSSQETQYF; CDR3 DNA: TGTGCCAGCAGCTCCCAAGAGACCCAGTACTTC; V gene: TRBV7-2; CDR3 length: 11; D gene: NA; clone size: many; J gene: TRBJ2-5